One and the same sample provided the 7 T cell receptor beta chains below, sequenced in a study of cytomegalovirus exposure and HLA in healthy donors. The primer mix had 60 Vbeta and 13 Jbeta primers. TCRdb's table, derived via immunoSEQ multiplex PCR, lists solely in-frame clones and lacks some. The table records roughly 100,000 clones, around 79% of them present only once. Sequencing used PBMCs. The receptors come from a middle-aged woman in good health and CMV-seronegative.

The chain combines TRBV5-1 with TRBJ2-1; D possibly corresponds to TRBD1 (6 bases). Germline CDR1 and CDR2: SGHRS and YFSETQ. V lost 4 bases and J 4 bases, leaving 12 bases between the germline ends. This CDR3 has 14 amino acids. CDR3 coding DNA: TGCGCCAGCAGCGAAGAGGGACAATACAATGAGCAGTTCTTC. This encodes CASSEEGQYNEQFF.

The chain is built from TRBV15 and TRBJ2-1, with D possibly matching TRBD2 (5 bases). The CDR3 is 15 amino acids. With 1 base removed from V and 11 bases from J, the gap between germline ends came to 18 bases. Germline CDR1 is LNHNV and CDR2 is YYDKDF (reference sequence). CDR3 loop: CATSRVVTLARKQFF. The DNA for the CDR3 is TGTGCCACCAGCAGAGTAGTGACTCTAGCTCGTAAGCAGTTCTTC. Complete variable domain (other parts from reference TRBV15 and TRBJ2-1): DAMVIQNPRYQVTQFGKPVTLSCSQTLNHNVMYWYQQKSSQAPKLLFHYYDKDFNNEADTPDNFQSRRPNTSFCFLDIRSPGLGDTAMYLCATSRVVTLARKQFFGPGTRLTVL.

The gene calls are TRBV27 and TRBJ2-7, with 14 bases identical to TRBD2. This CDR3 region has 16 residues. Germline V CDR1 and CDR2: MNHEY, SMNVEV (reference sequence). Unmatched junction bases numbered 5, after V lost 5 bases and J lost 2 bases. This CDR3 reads CASSRTSGRPAYEQYF. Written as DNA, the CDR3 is TGTGCCAGCAGTAGGACTAGCGGGAGGCCAGCCTACGAGCAGTACTTC.

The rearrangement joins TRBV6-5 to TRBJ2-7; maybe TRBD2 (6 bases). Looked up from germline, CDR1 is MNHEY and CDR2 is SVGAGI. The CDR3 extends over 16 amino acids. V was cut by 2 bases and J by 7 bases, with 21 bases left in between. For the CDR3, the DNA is TGTGCCAGCAGTTACGCCGGACTACTTGGCGGGGAAGAGCAGTACTTC. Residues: CASSYAGLLGGEEQYF.

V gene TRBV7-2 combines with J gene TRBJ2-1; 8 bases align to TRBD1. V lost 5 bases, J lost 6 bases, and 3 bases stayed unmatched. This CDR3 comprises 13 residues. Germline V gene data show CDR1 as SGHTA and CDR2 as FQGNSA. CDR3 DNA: TGTGCCAGCAGCCCGGACAGGGTCAATGAGCAGTTCTTC. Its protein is CASSPDRVNEQFF.

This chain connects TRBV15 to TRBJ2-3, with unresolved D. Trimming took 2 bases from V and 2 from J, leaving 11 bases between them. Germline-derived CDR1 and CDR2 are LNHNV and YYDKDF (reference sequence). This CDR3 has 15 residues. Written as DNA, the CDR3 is TGTGCCACCAGCAGACGACTGGAACACACAGATACGCAGTATTTT. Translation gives CATSRRLEHTDTQYF.

This chain's CDR3 is CAISERGTGAPRETQYF. CDR3 nucleotide sequence: TGTGCCATCAGTGAGCGGGGGACAGGGGCCCCCCGAGAGACCCAGTACTTC. V and J are TRBV10-3 and TRBJ2-5; 10 nucleotides align to TRBD1. The V gene end was trimmed by 2 bases and the J gene end by 4 bases; junction bases not matched to a gene: 10. This CDR3 is 17 amino acids long. The V gene's germline CDR1 is ENHRY and CDR2 SYGVKD.